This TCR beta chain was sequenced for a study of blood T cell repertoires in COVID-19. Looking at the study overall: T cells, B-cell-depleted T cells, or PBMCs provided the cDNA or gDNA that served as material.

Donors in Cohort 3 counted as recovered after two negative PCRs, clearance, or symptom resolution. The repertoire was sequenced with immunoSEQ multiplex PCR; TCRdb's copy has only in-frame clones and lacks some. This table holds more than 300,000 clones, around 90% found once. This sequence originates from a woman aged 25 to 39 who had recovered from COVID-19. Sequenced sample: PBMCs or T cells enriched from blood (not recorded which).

The CDR3, as DNA: TGTGCCACCAGCAGAGATCTAGGTTACAATGAGCAGTTCTTC. This translates into CATSRDLGYNEQFF. The chain joins TRBV15 to TRBJ2-1; D not resolved. CDR1 is LNHNV and CDR2 is YYDKDF in the germline V gene (reference sequence). Deletions cut 0 bases from V and 4 bases from J, with 7 bases between. The CDR3 totals 14 residues.